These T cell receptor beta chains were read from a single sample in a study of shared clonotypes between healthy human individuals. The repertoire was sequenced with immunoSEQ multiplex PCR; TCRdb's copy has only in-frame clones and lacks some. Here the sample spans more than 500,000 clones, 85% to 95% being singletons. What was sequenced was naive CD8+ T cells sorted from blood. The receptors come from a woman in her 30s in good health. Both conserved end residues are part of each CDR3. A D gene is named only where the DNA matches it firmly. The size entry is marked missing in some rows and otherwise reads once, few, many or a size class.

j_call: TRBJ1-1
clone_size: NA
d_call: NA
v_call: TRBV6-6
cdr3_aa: CASSNTLTEAFF
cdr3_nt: TGTGCCAGCAGCAACACTTTGACTGAAGCTTTCTTT

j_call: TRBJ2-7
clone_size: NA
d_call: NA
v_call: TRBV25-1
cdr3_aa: CASSEYGGHEQYF
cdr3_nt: TGTGCCAGCAGTGAATATGGGGGCCACGAGCAGTACTTC

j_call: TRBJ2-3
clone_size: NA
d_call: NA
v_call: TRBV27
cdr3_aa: CASSPTYRDRTDTQYF
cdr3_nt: TGTGCCAGCAGTCCGACTTACAGGGATCGCACAGATACGCAGTATTTT

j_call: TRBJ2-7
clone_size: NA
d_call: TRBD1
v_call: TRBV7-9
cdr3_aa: CASSLNWDRDEQYF
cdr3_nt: TGTGCCAGCAGCTTAAACTGGGACAGGGACGAGCAGTACTTC

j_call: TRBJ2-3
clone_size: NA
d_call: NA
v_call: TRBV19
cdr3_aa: CASGGPTDTQYF
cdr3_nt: TGTGCCTCAGGAGGGCCCACAGATACGCAGTATTTT

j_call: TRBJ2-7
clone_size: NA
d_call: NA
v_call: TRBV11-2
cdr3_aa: CASSLGGVEQYF
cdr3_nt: TGTGCCAGCAGCTTAGGGGGGGTCGAGCAGTACTTC

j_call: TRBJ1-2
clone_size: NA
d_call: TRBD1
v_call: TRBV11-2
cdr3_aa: CASSLDRDYGYTF
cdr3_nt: TGTGCCAGCAGCCTAGACAGGGATTATGGCTACACCTTC

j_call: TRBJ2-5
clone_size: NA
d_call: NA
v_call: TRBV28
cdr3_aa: CASSLLGSQTQYF
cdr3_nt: TGTGCCAGCAGTTTACTCGGGAGTCAGACCCAGTACTTC

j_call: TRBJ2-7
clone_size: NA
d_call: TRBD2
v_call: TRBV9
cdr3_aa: CASSAEGLVGGRAYEQYF
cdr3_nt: TGTGCCAGCAGCGCAGAGGGGTTAGTTGGCGGGAGGGCCTACGAGCAGTACTTC

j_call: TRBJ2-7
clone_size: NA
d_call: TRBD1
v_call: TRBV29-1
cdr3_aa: CSVGTGTSYEQYF
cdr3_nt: TGCAGCGTTGGGACAGGGACGTCCTACGAGCAGTACTTC

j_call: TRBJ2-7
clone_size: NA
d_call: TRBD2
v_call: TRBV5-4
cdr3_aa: CASSLTSVSSYEQYF
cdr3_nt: TGTGCCAGCAGCCTTACTAGCGTCAGCTCCTACGAGCAGTACTTC

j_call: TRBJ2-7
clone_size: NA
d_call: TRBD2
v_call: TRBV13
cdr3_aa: CASSLDGSGGTSYEQYF
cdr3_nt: TGTGCCAGCAGCTTAGATGGTAGCGGGGGGACGAGCTACGAGCAGTACTTC

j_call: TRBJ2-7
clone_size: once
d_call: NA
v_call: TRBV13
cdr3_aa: CASRLQGSHEQYF
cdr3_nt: TGTGCCAGCAGGTTGCAGGGTAGCCACGAGCAGTACTTC

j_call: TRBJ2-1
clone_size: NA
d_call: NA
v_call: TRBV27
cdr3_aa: CATRGGSYNEQFF
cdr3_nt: TGTGCCACCCGAGGGGGGTCCTACAATGAGCAGTTCTTC

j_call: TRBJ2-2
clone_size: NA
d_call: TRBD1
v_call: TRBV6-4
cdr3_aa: CASSDGTGGTGELFF
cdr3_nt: TGTGCCAGCAGTGACGGGACAGGGGGCACCGGGGAGCTGTTTTTT

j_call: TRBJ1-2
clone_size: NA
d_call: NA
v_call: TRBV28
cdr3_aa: CASSLVDRNYGYTF
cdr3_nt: TGTGCCAGCAGTTTAGTTGACAGGAACTATGGCTACACCTTC

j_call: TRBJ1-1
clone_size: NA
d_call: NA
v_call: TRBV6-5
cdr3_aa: CASSLLEGTEAFF
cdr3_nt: TGTGCCAGCAGCTTACTCGAGGGCACTGAAGCTTTCTTT

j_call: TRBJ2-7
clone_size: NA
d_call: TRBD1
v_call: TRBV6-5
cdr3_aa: CASSYRGQGSYEQYF
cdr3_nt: TGTGCCAGCAGTTACAGGGGACAGGGATCCTACGAGCAGTACTTC

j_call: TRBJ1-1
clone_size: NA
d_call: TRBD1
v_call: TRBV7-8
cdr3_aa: CASSPRGGRGSTEAFF
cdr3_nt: TGTGCCAGCAGCCCCCGTGGGGGCAGGGGGAGCACTGAAGCTTTCTTT

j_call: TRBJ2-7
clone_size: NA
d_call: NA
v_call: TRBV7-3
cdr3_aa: CASMRESYEQYF
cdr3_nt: TGTGCCAGCATGAGGGAATCCTACGAGCAGTACTTC

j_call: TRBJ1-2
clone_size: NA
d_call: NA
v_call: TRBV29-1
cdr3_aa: CSVVSPYGYTF
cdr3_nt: TGCAGCGTTGTCAGCCCCTATGGCTACACCTTC

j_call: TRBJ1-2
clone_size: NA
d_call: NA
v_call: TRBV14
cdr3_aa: CASSIGTRYGYTF
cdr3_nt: TGTGCCAGCAGCATCGGGACTCGGTATGGCTACACCTTC

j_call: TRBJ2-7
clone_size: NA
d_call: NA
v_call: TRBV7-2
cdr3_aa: CASGELEGGEQYF
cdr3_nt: TGTGCCAGCGGGGAGCTTGAGGGGGGCGAGCAGTACTTC

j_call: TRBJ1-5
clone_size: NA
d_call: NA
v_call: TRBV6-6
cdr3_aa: CASSAWTRGNQPQHF
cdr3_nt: TGTGCCAGCAGTGCCTGGACTAGGGGCAATCAGCCCCAGCATTTT